This T cell receptor beta chain was retrieved from a study of blood T cell repertoires in COVID-19. The assay was immunoSEQ multiplex PCR, and TCRdb's table has in-frame clones only and misses some. The sample lists 250,000 to 300,000 clones, more than 75% occurring once. The V and J ends lost 7 bases and 6 bases, in that order; junction bases with no gene match: 8. This CDR3 comprises 14 residues. Germline V gene lookup returns CDR1 GTSNPN and CDR2 SVGIG (reference sequence). The participants were between about 18 and 100 years old and came from under 25 US areas. J is TRBJ1-4 and V is TRBV30, with 10 bases lining up with TRBD1. The TCR was taken from a woman between 40 and 50 years old with acute COVID-19. Sequencing input: PBMCs or T cells enriched from blood (not recorded which). CDR3 coding DNA: TGTGCCTCCATACCCGGGACAGGGGATGAAAAACTGTTTTTT. Residues: CASIPGTGDEKLFF.